This TCR beta chain originates from a study of T cells in Graves' hyperthyroidism and ophthalmopathy. Patients aged 18 to 65 had newly diagnosed hyperthyroidism that had lasted under 2 months. The study excluded patients with uncontrolled infection, other autoimmune disease, pregnancy or lactation. The authors obtained PBMCs from roughly 10 ml of fresh peripheral blood. Template material for amplifying TCR beta CDR3 regions consisted of RNA transcripts. First-round RT-PCR of the TCR CDR3 relied on the HTBI primer set. MiXCR, run by TCRdb on the multiplex PCR reads, gives a single entry per CDR3 protein. The sample shows around 350,000 distinct CDR3 sequences, 15% to 20% of them seen only once. In its sample, this clonotype was seen a few times. This could be a read error, since a much larger clone is one nucleotide away. Germline V gene data show CDR1 as SGHTA and CDR2 as FQGTGA. The CDR3 runs to 13 residues. Deletions cut 1 base from V and 5 bases from J, with 8 bases between.

Sequenced material: blood. The sequence derives from a woman in her late teens or twenties with Graves' hyperthyroidism. The genes are TRBV7-3 and TRBJ1-1; D ambiguous. DNA for the CDR3: TGTGCCAGCAGCTTAATCTGGGGAACTGAAGCTTTCTTT. This translates into CASSLIWGTEAFF.